This T cell receptor beta chain was sequenced during a study of T cells in Graves' hyperthyroidism and ophthalmopathy. Authors of the study amplified TCR beta CDR3 regions from RNA transcripts. The HTBI primer set drove a first-round RT-PCR of the TCR CDR3. MiXCR, applied by TCRdb to the multiplex PCR reads, yields one record per CDR3 protein. The sample consists of hundreds of thousands of distinct CDR3 sequences, roughly a quarter of them appearing once. In its sample, this clonotype was seen many times. Per germline, CDR1 LNHDA and CDR2 SQIVND (reference sequence). This CDR3 comprises 14 residues. With 1 base removed from V and 6 bases from J, the gap between germline ends came to 12 bases. Duration under 3 months, a NOSPECS grade of at least 4, and a Clinical Activity Score of at least 3 characterized the ophthalmopathy patients.

This clonotype originated in a woman aged 30 to 39 with Graves' ophthalmopathy. The chain joins TRBV19 to TRBJ1-1; D is perhaps TRBD1 (6 bases). The sample consisted of blood. The CDR3 nucleotides are TGTGCCAGTAGTATAGGGTGGGGGGCGGCTGAAGCTTTCTTT. It yields the protein CASSIGWGAAEAFF.